These T cell receptor beta chains were read from a single sample in a study of OX40 agonist ivuxolimab in advanced cancers. Assay used: immunoSEQ multiplex PCR; TCRdb lists only in-frame clones, some missing. The sample carries approximately 80,000 clones, around 86% recorded once. The sequenced sample was CD4+ or CD8+ T cells sorted from blood, obtained in a trial of the OX40 agonist ivuxolimab. Every receptor here comes from an adult with an advanced solid tumor such as melanoma, head and neck, liver or kidney cancer. Each CDR3 is given with its conserved first and last residue. The order of the fields is D gene, V gene, clone size, J gene, CDR3 DNA, CDR3 protein. The D gene is left open where the match is weak. Where a row states a size, it is once, few, many or the class of an expanded clone; other rows omit it.

NA,TRBV28,NA,TRBJ1-2,TGTGCCAGCGGGGGGGACCTTAACTATGGCTACACCTTC,CASGGDLNYGYTF
NA,TRBV18,NA,TRBJ2-3,TGTGCCAGCTCACCACCGGGTCAAGTTACGCAGTATTTT,CASSPPGQVTQYF
TRBD1,TRBV28,NA,TRBJ1-4,TGTGCCAGCAGTTTACTAGACAGGGTTAATGAAAAACTGTTTTTT,CASSLLDRVNEKLFF
NA,TRBV20-1,NA,TRBJ2-5,TGCAGTGCTGGCACCTGGGGGACCCAGTACTTC,CSAGTWGTQYF
NA,TRBV15,NA,TRBJ1-3,TGTGCCACCACCAACCGTGTCTCTGGAAACACCATATATTTT,CATTNRVSGNTIYF
TRBD1,TRBV6-1,NA,TRBJ2-1,TGTGCCAGCCAAGGGGACAGGGCGGGTGAGCAGTTCTTC,CASQGDRAGEQFF
TRBD2,TRBV19,NA,TRBJ2-3,TGTGCCAGTAGTGTGGAGGGACTAGCGGGAGTTACCCGTTCGACAGATACGCAGTATTTT,CASSVEGLAGVTRSTDTQYF
NA,TRBV4-3,NA,TRBJ1-4,TGCGCCAGCAGCCAAGACGGAGGGACTAATGAAAAACTGTTTTTT,CASSQDGGTNEKLFF
NA,TRBV11-2,NA,TRBJ2-5,TGTGCCAGCAGCTTTACCGTCCGGCTCCGGGAGACCCAGTACTTC,CASSFTVRLRETQYF
NA,TRBV4-2,NA,TRBJ2-3,TGTGCCAGCCTTGGCCCCCTTTCGGATACGCAGTATTTT,CASLGPLSDTQYF
NA,TRBV6-1,NA,TRBJ1-1,TGTGCCAGCAGGGAGAGGGGGGGGGCCCTAACTGAAGCTTTCTTT,CASRERGGALTEAFF
TRBD1,TRBV28,NA,TRBJ1-2,TGTGCCAGCATGGGACAGCTGAAGGGCTACACCTTC,CASMGQLKGYTF
NA,TRBV9,NA,TRBJ2-5,TGTGCCAGCAGCGTGAGCGGAGTACAAGAGACCCAGTACTTC,CASSVSGVQETQYF
TRBD2,TRBV27,NA,TRBJ2-7,TGTGCCAGCAGTTGGCGGGGGGGGCTAGCGGGAGGGGGTGAGCAGTACTTC,CASSWRGGLAGGGEQYF
NA,TRBV7-2,NA,TRBJ2-1,TGTGCCAGCAGCGGTAGCGTAAGCTCCTACAATGAGCAGTTCTTC,CASSGSVSSYNEQFF
TRBD1,TRBV29-1,NA,TRBJ1-1,TGCAGCGTCCCAGGGGGGGTTAATGAAGCTTTCTTT,CSVPGGVNEAFF
NA,TRBV7-2,NA,TRBJ2-7,TGTGCCAGCAGCTTAGGTGGCCGGCCTAGCTCCTGCGAGCAGTACTTC,CASSLGGRPSSCEQYF
TRBD1,TRBV10-2,once,TRBJ2-1,TGCGCCAGCACTTTCGGGACAGGGGGCTACAATGAGCAGTTCTTC,CASTFGTGGYNEQFF
TRBD2,TRBV27,NA,TRBJ2-2,TGTGCCAGCAGTCCCGCTAGCGGAAAAAACACCGGGGAGCTGTTTTTT,CASSPASGKNTGELFF
NA,TRBV10-1,NA,TRBJ2-7,TGCGCCAGCAGTGAGGCCGGCTCCTACGAGCAGTACTTC,CASSEAGSYEQYF
NA,TRBV7-3,NA,TRBJ1-6,TGTGCCAGCACACACAGGGTCCCCTATAATTCACCCCTCCACTTT,CASTHRVPYNSPLHF
TRBD1,TRBV10-1,NA,TRBJ2-7,TGCGCCAGCAGGATCCATGCCGGGACAGGGATATCCTACGAGCAGTACTTC,CASRIHAGTGISYEQYF
NA,TRBV5-1,NA,TRBJ2-1,TGCGCCAGCAGCTTGGGACCCCTGGGGGCCCTCAAAAACAATGAGCAGTTCTTC,CASSLGPLGALKNNEQFF
NA,TRBV28,NA,TRBJ2-2,TGTGCCAGCAGGCCCACCACCGGGGAGCTGTTTTTT,CASRPTTGELFF
NA,TRBV11-3,NA,TRBJ2-7,TGTGCCAGCAGCTTAAACCGGAACTCCTACGAGCAGTACTTC,CASSLNRNSYEQYF
NA,TRBV9,NA,TRBJ2-3,TGTGCCAGCAGCGGTAGTGGAGGGAGAGGCACAGATACGCAGTATTTT,CASSGSGGRGTDTQYF
TRBD1,TRBV7-2,NA,TRBJ2-2,TGTGCCAGCAGCTTAGTCCTGGGACAGGGCGCCGGGGAGCTGTTTTTT,CASSLVLGQGAGELFF
NA,TRBV29-1,NA,TRBJ2-7,TGCAGCGTGCGGGACTACGAGCAGTACTTC,CSVRDYEQYF
NA,TRBV28,NA,TRBJ2-6,TGTGCCAGCCGGTCTAACTCTGGGGCCAACGTCCTGACTTTC,CASRSNSGANVLTF
TRBD1,TRBV5-4,NA,TRBJ1-2,TGTGCCAGCAGCAATGAGGGCAGGGGGCTCTCTGGCTACACCTTC,CASSNEGRGLSGYTF
NA,TRBV7-2,NA,TRBJ1-1,TGTGCCAGCAGCTTAGATCAGGGAGGCACTGAAGCTTTCTTT,CASSLDQGGTEAFF